The present TCR beta chain was sequenced within a study of control samples from healthy donors and cancer patients. Looked up from germline, CDR1 is MNHEY and CDR2 is SVGAGI. The trim removed 8 bases at V and 1 base at J, leaving 4 bases unmatched. The CDR3 loop spans 13 amino acids. TCRdb's table, derived via immunoSEQ multiplex PCR, lists solely in-frame clones and lacks some. Of 90,000 to 100,000 clones in the sample, less than 90% were seen once. The receptor's source is a woman in her seventies in good health. This rearrangement joins TRBV6-5 to TRBJ1-2, with TRBD1 matching 7 bases. The sequencing sample was made of blood. The CDR3 region has the DNA TGTGCCAGCCGGGACAGCTTTAACTATGGCTACACCTTC. Translating gives CASRDSFNYGYTF.